Listed here are 20 T cell receptor beta chains from one sample, sequenced in a study of T-cell reconstitution after alpha-beta-depleted transplantation in children. Unique molecular identifiers were used in preparing the TCRbeta library. MiXCR, applied by TCRdb to the PCR reads, yields one record per CDR3 protein. The sample has 600,000 to 700,000 distinct CDR3 sequences, roughly 15% seen once. The material was PBMCs from the stem cell graft donor, obtained from the stem cell graft. The receptors here all came from a human donor who donated a stem cell graft to a child with acute myeloid leukemia.

The sample holds a few counts of this clonotype. Written as DNA, the CDR3 is TGTGCCAGCAGTTCGCCGGGACACAAAAAGCAAGAGACCCAGTACTTC. Its translation is CASSSPGHKKQETQYF. The chain is built from TRBV28 and TRBJ2-5, with D maybe TRBD1 (6 bases). Trimming removed 4 bases from V and 2 bases from J, with 17 bases in between. Germline values: CDR1 MDHEN, CDR2 SYDVKM. The CDR3 consists of 16 residues.

This clonotype came up many times. The V gene is TRBV6-5, the J gene TRBJ1-2; 8 nucleotides align to TRBD1. Germline assignment: CDR1 MNHEY and CDR2 SVGAGI. Trimming cost V 0 bases and J 5 bases; bases outside gene matches: 5. The length of the CDR3 is 15 residues. The CDR3 reads CASSYSSGQGYGYTF. The CDR3 coding sequence is TGTGCCAGCAGTTACTCGAGCGGACAGGGTTATGGCTACACCTTC.

This clonotype was counted only a few times. V usage is TRBV7-8 and J usage is TRBJ2-5; D is ambiguous. This CDR3 contains 16 residues. The germline V gene has CDR1 SGHVS and CDR2 FQNEAQ. The V and J ends lost 5 bases and 1 base respectively, with 17 bases between them. CDR3 loop: CASSPLPGPFQETQYF. CDR3 DNA: TGTGCCAGCAGCCCCTTGCCCGGGCCTTTCCAAGAGACCCAGTACTTC.

This clonotype was seen a single time. This sequence joins TRBV21-1 and TRBJ2-7; the DNA was not used to check the table's D call, TRBD2. TRBV21-1 is tagged as a pseudogene. The CDR3 is 13 residues long. The CDR3 region is CASSDYLPYEQYF. CDR3 nucleotide sequence: TGTGCCAGCAGTGACTACCTCCCCTACGAGCAGTACTTC.

This clonotype was detected ten times or more. V gene TRBV29-1 combines with J gene TRBJ2-4; 7 bases are a match to TRBD1. The CDR3 length is 14 residues. V lost 7 bases, J lost 2 bases, and 8 bases stayed unmatched. Germline V gene sequence: CDR1 SQVTM, CDR2 ANQGSEA. The CDR3 DNA follows: TGCAGCGCACTAAGACAGGGTACCAAAAACATTCAGTACTTC. Its protein is CSALRQGTKNIQYF.

This clonotype occurred many times. The chain employs TRBV20-1 and TRBJ2-1; D call uncertain. V was trimmed by 5 bases and J by 4 bases, leaving 12 bases between them. CDR1 and CDR2 (germline): DFQATT, SNEGSKA (reference sequence). This CDR3 is built from 13 residues. CDR3: CSAPDDPYNEQFF. CDR3 in DNA: TGCAGTGCTCCCGACGATCCGTACAATGAGCAGTTCTTC.

CDR3 bases: TGTGCCAGCAGTGAGGGTCAGGCAACTAATGAAAAACTGTTTTTT. It is translated as CASSEGQATNEKLFF. The chain joins TRBV2 to TRBJ1-4; D unresolved. Trimming stripped 3 bases from V and 0 bases from J, with 8 bases between. Germline assignment: CDR1 SNHLY and CDR2 FYNNEI. This CDR3 has 15 amino acids.

This clonotype showed up just a few times. V is TRBV4-1 and J is TRBJ2-7; possibly TRBD1 for D (6 bases). The ends were cut back, 0 bases at V and 3 bases at J, with 12 bases in the middle. The length of the CDR3 is 15 residues. Per germline, CDR1 MGHRA and CDR2 YSYEKL. The CDR3 is CASSQDPTGSYEQYF. The CDR3 region has the DNA TGCGCCAGCAGCCAAGATCCCACAGGGAGCTACGAGCAGTACTTC.

Only a few counts were recorded for this clonotype. V gene TRBV7-6 combines with J gene TRBJ2-6; no firm D call. The CDR3 has 17 residues. Per the germline V gene, CDR1 is SGHVS and CDR2 is FNYEAQ. V gave up 3 bases and J gave up 2 bases, with 14 bases separating them. The CDR3 DNA is TGTGCCAGCAGCTTCAGGACCTCAGCTACTGGGGCCAACGTCCTGACTTTC. Translation gives CASSFRTSATGANVLTF.

The chain recombines TRBV4-3 with TRBJ2-1; D not resolved. Deletions cut 6 bases from V and 6 bases from J, with 15 bases between. This CDR3 region has 14 residues. Germline V gene lookup returns CDR1 LGHNA and CDR2 YSLEER. The DNA for the CDR3 is TGCGCCAGCAGTCTAGACCCCAGCTCCAATGAGCAGTTCTTC. This codes for CASSLDPSSNEQFF.

This clonotype has just a few counts. The rearrangement joins TRBV20-1 to TRBJ2-2, with a tentative D call TRBD1 (6 bases). This CDR3 spans 16 amino acids. V gave up 4 bases and J gave up 6 bases, with 21 bases separating them. From germline, CDR1 is DFQATT and CDR2 SNEGSKA (reference sequence). The CDR3 nucleotides are TGCAGTGCTACCTGGGGGACAAGGGAGTATTCCGGGGAGCTGTTTTTT. This sequence encodes CSATWGTREYSGELFF.

The chain joins TRBV3-1 to TRBJ1-4; weak D call: TRBD1 (6 bases). The CDR3 has 13 residues. Germline CDR1 LGHDT, CDR2 YNNKEL (reference sequence). The ends were cut back, 1 base at V and 12 bases at J, with 12 bases in the middle. For the CDR3, the DNA is TGTGCCAGCAGCCAAGCCGAGAAGGGGGAACTGTTTTTT. It is translated as CASSQAEKGELFF.

This clonotype was detected only a few times. The chain is built from TRBV3-1 and TRBJ2-7; possibly TRBD1 for D (6 bases). The CDR3 loop spans 11 amino acids. Germline lookup yields CDR1 LGHDT and CDR2 YNNKEL (reference sequence). V lost 7 bases and J 5 bases, leaving 9 bases between the germline ends. The CDR3 sequence is CASTGAHEQYF. CDR3 nucleotide sequence: TGTGCCAGCACAGGGGCCCACGAGCAGTACTTC.

CDR3 loop: CASDYSGKTHEQYV. The CDR3 region has the DNA TGTGCCAGCGATTATAGCGGCAAAACCCACGAGCAGTACGTC. The genes are TRBV21-1 and TRBJ2-7; the D segment call TRBD2 is taken from the table without a DNA check. TRBV21-1 is a pseudogene. This CDR3 comprises 14 residues.

This clonotype was picked up many times. The chain recombines TRBV29-1 with TRBJ1-1; a weak D match, TRBD1 (6 bases). V lost 5 bases, J lost 2 bases, and 12 bases lay in between. This CDR3 comprises 13 residues. Germline V gene data show CDR1 as SQVTM and CDR2 as ANQGSEA. CDR3 in DNA: TGCAGCGTTAGGACAGCGACTAACACTGAAGCTTTCTTT. This translates into CSVRTATNTEAFF.

This clonotype was detected many times. The genes are TRBV20-1 and TRBJ2-1, with unresolved D. CDR1 and CDR2 from the germline V gene are DFQATT and SNEGSKA (reference sequence). V lost 4 bases, J lost 5 bases, and 3 bases lay in between. The CDR3 spans 10 residues. The CDR3 loop reads CSAINNEQFF. CDR3 nucleotide sequence: TGCAGTGCTATTAACAATGAGCAGTTCTTC.

This clonotype was detected many times. The V gene is TRBV5-5, the J gene TRBJ1-5, with TRBD1 matching 7 bases. Looked up from germline, CDR1 is SGHKS and CDR2 is YYEKEE (reference sequence). The CDR3 totals 15 residues. Trimming removed 2 bases from V and 3 bases from J; junction bases left unmatched: 5. The CDR3 here is CASSFKGGDNQPQHF. The DNA for the CDR3 is TGTGCCAGCAGCTTTAAAGGGGGCGACAATCAGCCCCAGCATTTT. Together with reference TRBV5-5 and TRBJ1-5, the CDR3 gives the full variable domain: DAGVTQSPTHLIKTRGQQVTLRCSPISGHKSVSWYQQVLGQGPQFIFQYYEKEERGRGNFPDRFSARQFPNYSSELNVNALLLGDSALYLCASSFKGGDNQPQHFGDGTRLSIL.

In this sample, this clonotype turned up a few times. The rearrangement joins TRBV4-3 to TRBJ2-7, with 8 bases aligning to TRBD2. The V gene end was trimmed by 4 bases and the J gene end by 3 bases; junction bases not matched to a gene: 8. The CDR3 is 15 amino acids. Looked up from germline, CDR1 is LGHNA and CDR2 is YSLEER. CDR3 protein: CASSLHTGGDYEQYF. DNA for the CDR3: TGCGCCAGCAGCCTTCACACGGGAGGGGACTACGAGCAGTACTTC.

The chain has TRBV7-9 and TRBJ2-6; unclear D gene. The germline V gene has CDR1 SEHNR and CDR2 FQNEAQ (reference sequence). Trimming took off 0 bases at V and 4 bases at J, with 4 bases between the two ends. This CDR3 region has 14 residues. The CDR3 DNA follows: TGTGCCAGCAGCTTAGCGGTGGGGGCCAACGTCCTGACTTTC. Residues: CASSLAVGANVLTF. Together with reference TRBV7-9 and TRBJ2-6, the CDR3 gives the full variable domain: DTGVSQNPRHKITKRGQNVTFRCDPISEHNRLYWYRQTLGQGPEFLTYFQNEAQLEKSRLLSDRFSAERPKGSFSTLEIQRTEQGDSAMYLCASSLAVGANVLTFGAGSRLTVL.

This clonotype was recorded many times. This chain connects TRBV20-1 to TRBJ2-1; no definite D call. This CDR3 contains 10 residues. The germline gives CDR1 DFQATT, CDR2 SNEGSKA (reference sequence). V lost 5 bases and J lost 10, with 9 bases in between. CDR3 region: CSAGPGEQFF. CDR3 DNA sequence: TGCAGTGCTGGCCCCGGGGAGCAGTTCTTC.